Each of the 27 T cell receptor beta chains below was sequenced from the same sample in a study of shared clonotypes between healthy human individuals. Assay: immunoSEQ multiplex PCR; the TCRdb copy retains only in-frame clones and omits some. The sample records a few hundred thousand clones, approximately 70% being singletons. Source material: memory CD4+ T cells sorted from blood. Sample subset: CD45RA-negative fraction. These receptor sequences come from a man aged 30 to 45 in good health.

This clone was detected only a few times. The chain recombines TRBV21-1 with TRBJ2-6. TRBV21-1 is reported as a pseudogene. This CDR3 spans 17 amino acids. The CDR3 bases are TGTGCCAGCAGCCGGGCCGTAACACACTCTGGGGCCAACGTCCTGACTTTC. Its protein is CASSRAVTHSGANVLTF.

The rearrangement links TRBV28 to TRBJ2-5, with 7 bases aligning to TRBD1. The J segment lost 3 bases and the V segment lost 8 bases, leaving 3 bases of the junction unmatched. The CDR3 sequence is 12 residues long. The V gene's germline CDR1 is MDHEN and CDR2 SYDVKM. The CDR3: CASGTDKETQYF. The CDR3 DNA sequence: TGTGCCAGCGGGACAGACAAAGAGACCCAGTACTTC. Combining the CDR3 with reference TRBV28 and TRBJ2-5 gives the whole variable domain DVKVTQSSRYLVKRTGEKVFLECVQDMDHENMFWYRQDPGLGLRLIYFSYDVKMKEKGDIPEGYSVSREKKERFSLILESASTNQTSMYLCASGTDKETQYFGPGTRLLVL.

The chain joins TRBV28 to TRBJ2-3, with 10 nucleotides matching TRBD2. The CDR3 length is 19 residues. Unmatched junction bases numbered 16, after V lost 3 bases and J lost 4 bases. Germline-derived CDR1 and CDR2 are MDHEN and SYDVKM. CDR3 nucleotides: TGTGCCAGCAGTTTGTTAGGGGGGGCTAGCGGGAGTTATGCAGATACGCAGTATTTT. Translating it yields CASSLLGGASGSYADTQYF.

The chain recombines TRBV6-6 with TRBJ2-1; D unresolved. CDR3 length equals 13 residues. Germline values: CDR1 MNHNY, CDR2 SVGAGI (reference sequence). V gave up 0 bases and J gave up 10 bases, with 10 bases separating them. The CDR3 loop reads CASSYSARNEQFF. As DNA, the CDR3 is TGTGCCAGCAGTTACTCGGCGAGGAACGAGCAGTTCTTC.

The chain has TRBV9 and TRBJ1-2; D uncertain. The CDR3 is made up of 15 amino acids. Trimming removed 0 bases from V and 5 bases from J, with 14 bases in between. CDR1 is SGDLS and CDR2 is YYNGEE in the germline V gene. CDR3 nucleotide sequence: TGTGCCAGCAGCGTAGAACTGCTCCCCCATTATGGCTACACCTTC. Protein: CASSVELLPHYGYTF.

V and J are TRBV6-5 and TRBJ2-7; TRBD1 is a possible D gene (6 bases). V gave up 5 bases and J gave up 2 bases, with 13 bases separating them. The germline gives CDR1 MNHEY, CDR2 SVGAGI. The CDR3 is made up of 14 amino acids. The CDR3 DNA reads TGTGCCAGCAGTCCCACAGGGTCCACCTACGAGCAGTACTTC. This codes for CASSPTGSTYEQYF.

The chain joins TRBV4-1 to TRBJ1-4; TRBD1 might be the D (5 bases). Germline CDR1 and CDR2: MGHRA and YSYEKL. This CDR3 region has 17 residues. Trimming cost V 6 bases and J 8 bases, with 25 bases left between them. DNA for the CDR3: TGCGCCAGCAGGTCCGGGGCCGCCTTGGGGGGTTCGGAAAAACTGTTTTTT. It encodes CASRSGAALGGSEKLFF.

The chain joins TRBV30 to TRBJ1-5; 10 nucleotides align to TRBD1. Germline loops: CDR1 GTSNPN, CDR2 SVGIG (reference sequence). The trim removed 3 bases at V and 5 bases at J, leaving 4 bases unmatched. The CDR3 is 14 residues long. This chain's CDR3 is CAWRRTGGDQPQHF. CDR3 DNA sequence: TGTGCCTGGAGGAGGACAGGGGGTGATCAGCCCCAGCATTTT.

DNA of the CDR3: TGCAGCGTTGGGCACCACAACGGAGTAGCTTTCTTT. Protein product: CSVGHHNGVAFF. The chain carries TRBV29-1 and TRBJ1-1; D is uncertain. The germline V and J ends were trimmed by 4 bases and 10 bases, with 16 bases remaining between them. Germline CDR1 is SQVTM and CDR2 is ANQGSEA. The CDR3 totals 12 residues.

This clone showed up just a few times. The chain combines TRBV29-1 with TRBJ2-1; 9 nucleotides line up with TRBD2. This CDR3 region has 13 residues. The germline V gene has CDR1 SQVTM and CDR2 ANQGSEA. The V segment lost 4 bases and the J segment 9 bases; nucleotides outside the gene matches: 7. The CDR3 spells CSVGGASGIEQFF. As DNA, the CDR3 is TGCAGCGTTGGAGGGGCTAGCGGGATTGAGCAGTTCTTC.

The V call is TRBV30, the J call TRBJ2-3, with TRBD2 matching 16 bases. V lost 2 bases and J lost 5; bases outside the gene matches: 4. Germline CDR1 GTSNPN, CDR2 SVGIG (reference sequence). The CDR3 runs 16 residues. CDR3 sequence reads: CAWSKGLAGGLDTQYF. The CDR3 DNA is TGTGCCTGGAGTAAGGGACTAGCGGGAGGGTTAGATACGCAGTATTTT.

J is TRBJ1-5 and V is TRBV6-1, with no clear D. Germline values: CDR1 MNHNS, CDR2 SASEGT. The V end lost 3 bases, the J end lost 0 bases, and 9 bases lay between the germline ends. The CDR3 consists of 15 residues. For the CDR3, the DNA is TGTGCCAGCAGTGAGGGGTGGGGTAGCAATCAGCCCCAGCATTTT. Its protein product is CASSEGWGSNQPQHF.

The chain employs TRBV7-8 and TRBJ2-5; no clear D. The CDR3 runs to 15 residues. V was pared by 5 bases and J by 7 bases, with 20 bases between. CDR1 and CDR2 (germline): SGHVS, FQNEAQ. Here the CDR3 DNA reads TGTGCCAGCAGCACCCGACTGTCTACTATGGGGACCCAGTACTTC. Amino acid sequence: CASSTRLSTMGTQYF.

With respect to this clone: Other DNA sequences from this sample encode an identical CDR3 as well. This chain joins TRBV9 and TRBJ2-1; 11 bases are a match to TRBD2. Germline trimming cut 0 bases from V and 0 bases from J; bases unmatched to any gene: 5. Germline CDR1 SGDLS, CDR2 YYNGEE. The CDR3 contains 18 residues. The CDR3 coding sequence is TGTGCCAGCAGCGTAGGACTAGCGGGGCCAAGCTCCTACAATGAGCAGTTCTTC. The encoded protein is CASSVGLAGPSSYNEQFF.

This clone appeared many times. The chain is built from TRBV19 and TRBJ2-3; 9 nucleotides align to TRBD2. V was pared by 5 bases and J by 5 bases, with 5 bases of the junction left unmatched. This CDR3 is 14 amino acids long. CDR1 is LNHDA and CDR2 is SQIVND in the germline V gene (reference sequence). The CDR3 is CASSFSGSLDTQYF. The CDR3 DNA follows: TGTGCCAGTAGTTTTAGCGGGAGCCTAGATACGCAGTATTTT.

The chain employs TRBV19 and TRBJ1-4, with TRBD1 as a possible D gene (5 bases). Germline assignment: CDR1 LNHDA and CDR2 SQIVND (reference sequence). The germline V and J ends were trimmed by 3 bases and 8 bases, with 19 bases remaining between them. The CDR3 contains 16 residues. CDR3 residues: CASSMQGVMGSEKLFF. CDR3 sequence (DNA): TGTGCCAGTAGTATGCAAGGGGTTATGGGGTCGGAAAAACTGTTTTTT.

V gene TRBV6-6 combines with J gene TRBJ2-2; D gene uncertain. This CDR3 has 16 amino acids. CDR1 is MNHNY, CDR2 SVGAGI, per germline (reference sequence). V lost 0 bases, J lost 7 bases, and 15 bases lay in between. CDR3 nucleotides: TGTGCCAGCAGTTACTCGAAAGGATGGGATGTCGGGGAGCTGTTTTTT. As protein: CASSYSKGWDVGELFF.

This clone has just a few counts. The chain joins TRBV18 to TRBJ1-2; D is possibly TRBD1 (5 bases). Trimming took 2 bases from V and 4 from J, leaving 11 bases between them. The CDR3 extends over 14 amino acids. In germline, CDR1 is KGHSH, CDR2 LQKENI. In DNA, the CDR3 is TGTGCCAGCTCACCAGGGACGGGACTCTATGGCTACACCTTC. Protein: CASSPGTGLYGYTF.

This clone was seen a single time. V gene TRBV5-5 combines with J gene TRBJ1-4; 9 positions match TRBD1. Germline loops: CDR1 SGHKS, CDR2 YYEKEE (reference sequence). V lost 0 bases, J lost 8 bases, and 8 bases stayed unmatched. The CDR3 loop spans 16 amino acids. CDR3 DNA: TGTGCCAGCAGCTTGGGGGCGACAGGGGGAGGCGAAAAACTGTTTTTT. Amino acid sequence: CASSLGATGGGEKLFF.

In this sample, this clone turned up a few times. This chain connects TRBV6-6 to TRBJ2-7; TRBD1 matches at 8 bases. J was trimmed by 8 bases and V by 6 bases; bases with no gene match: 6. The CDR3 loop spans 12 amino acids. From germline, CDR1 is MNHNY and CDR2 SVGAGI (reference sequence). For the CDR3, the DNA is TGTGCCAGCAGGGGGCAGGGGGCGCAGCAGTACTTC. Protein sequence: CASRGQGAQQYF.

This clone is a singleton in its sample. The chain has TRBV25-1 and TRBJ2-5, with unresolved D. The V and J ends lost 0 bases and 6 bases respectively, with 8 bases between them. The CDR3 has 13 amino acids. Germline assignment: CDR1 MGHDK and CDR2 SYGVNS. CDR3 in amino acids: CASSEYAKQTQYF. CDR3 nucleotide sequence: TGTGCCAGCAGTGAATATGCGAAACAGACCCAGTACTTC.

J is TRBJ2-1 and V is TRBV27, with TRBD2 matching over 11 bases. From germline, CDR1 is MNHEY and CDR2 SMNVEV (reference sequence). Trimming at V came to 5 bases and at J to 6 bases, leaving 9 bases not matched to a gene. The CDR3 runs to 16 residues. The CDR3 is CASSARLAGSFNEQFF. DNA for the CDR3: TGTGCCAGCAGTGCCCGACTAGCGGGAAGCTTCAATGAGCAGTTCTTC.

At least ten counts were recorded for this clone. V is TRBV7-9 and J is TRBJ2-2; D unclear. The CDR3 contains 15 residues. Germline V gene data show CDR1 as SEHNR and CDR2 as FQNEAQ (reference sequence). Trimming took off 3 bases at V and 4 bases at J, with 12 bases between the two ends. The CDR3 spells CASSFSSLTTGELFF. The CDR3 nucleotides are TGTGCCAGCAGCTTTTCGAGCCTTACCACCGGGGAGCTGTTTTTT.

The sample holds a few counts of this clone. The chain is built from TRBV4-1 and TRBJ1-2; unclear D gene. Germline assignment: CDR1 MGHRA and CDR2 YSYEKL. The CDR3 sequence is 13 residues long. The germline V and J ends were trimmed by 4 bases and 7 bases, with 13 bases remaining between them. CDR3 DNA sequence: TGCGCCAGCAGCCCGACGTTGACGCCTGGCTACACCTTC. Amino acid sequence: CASSPTLTPGYTF.

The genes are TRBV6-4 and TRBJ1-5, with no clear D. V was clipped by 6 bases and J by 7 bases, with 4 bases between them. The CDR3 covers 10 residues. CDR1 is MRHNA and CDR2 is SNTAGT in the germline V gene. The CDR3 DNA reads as TGTGCCAGCAGGGGGCAGCCCCAGCATTTT. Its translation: CASRGQPQHF.

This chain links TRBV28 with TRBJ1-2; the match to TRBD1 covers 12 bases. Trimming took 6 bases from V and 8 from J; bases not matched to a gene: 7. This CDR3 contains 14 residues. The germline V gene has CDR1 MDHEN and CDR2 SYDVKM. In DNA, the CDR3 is TGTGCCAGCAGCCGGGGACAGGGGGCTCGGGGCTACACCTTC. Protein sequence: CASSRGQGARGYTF.

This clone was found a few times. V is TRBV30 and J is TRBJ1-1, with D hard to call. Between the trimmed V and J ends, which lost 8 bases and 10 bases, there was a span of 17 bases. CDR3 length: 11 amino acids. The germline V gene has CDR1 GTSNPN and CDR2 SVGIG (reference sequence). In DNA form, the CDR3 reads TGTGCCGGAGGGCGGGCCCGGGGAGCTTTCTTT. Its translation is CAGGRARGAFF.